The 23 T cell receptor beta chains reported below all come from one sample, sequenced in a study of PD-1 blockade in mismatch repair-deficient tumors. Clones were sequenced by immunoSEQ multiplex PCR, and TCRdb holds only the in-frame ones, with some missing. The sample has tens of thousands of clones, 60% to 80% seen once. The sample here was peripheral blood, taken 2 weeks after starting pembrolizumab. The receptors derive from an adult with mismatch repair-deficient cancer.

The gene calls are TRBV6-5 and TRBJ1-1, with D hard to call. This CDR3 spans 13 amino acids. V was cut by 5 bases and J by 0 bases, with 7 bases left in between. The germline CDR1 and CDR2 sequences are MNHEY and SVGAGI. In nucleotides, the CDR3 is TGTGCCAGCAGTAAGACAATGAACACTGAAGCTTTCTTT. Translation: CASSKTMNTEAFF.

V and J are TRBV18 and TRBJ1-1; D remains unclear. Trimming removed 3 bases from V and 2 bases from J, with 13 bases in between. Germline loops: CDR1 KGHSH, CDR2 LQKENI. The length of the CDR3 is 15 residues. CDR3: CASSPASSKNTEAFF. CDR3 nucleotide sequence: TGTGCCAGCTCACCGGCCAGCTCGAAAAACACTGAAGCTTTCTTT.

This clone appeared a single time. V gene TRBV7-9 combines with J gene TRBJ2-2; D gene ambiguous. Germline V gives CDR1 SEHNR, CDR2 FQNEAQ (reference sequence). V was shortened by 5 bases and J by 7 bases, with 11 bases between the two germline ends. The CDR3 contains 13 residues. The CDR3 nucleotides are TGTGCCAGCAGCGATGCATTTGGCGGGGAGCTGTTTTTT. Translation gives CASSDAFGGELFF.

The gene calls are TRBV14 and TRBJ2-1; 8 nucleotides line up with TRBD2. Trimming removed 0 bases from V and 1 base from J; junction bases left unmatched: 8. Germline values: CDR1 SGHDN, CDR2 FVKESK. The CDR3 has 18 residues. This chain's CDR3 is CASSQEGAAGGSYNEQFF. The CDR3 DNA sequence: TGTGCCAGCAGCCAAGAAGGTGCGGCGGGAGGTTCCTACAATGAGCAGTTCTTC. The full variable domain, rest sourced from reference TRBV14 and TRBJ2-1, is EAGVTQFPSHSVIEKGQTVTLRCDPISGHDNLYWYRRVMGKEIKFLLHFVKESKQDESGMPNNRFLAERTGGTYSTLKVQPAELEDSGVYFCASSQEGAAGGSYNEQFFGPGTRLTVL.

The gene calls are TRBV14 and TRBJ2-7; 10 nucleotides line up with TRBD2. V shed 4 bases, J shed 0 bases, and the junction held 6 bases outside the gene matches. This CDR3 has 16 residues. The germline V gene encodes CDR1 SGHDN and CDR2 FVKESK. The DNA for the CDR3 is TGTGCCAGCAGCCCTTGGACTAGCGGCTACTCCTACGAGCAGTACTTC. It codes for CASSPWTSGYSYEQYF.

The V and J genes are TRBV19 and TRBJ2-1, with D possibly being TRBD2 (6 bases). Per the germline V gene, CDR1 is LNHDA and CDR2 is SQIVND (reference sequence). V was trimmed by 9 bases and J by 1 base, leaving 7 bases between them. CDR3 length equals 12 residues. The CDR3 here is CASRESYNEQFF. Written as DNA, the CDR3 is TGTGCCAGCCGGGAGTCCTACAATGAGCAGTTCTTC.

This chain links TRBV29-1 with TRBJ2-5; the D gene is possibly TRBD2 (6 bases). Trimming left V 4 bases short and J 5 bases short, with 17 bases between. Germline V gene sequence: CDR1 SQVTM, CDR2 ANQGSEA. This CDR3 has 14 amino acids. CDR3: CSVVGTEGGETQYF. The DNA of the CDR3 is TGCAGCGTTGTTGGGACGGAAGGAGGGGAGACCCAGTACTTC.

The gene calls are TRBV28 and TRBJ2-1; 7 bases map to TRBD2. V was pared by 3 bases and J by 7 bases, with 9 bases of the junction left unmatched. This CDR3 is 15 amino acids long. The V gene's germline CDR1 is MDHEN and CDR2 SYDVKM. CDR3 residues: CASSLGEGLSNEQFF. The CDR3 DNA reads TGTGCCAGCAGTTTGGGGGAGGGCCTTTCTAATGAGCAGTTCTTC.

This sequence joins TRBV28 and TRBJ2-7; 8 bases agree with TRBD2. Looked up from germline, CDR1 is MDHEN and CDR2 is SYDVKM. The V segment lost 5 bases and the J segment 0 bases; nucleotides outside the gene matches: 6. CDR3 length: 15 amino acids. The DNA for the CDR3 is TGTGCCAGCAGTCTCGGGGGGGAACACTCCTACGAGCAGTACTTC. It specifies CASSLGGEHSYEQYF.

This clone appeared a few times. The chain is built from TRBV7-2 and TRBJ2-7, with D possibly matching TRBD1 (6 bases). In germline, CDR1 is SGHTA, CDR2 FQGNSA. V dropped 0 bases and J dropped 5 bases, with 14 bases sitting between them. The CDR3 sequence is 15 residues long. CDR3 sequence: CASSLAPSQGHEQYF. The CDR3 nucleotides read TGTGCCAGCAGCTTAGCCCCATCTCAGGGGCACGAGCAGTACTTC.

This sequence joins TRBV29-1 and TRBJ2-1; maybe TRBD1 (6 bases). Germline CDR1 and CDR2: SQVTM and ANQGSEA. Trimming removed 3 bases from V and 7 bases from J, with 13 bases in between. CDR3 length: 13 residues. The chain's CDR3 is CSVDYGGVNEQFF. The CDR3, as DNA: TGCAGCGTTGACTATGGGGGCGTTAATGAGCAGTTCTTC.

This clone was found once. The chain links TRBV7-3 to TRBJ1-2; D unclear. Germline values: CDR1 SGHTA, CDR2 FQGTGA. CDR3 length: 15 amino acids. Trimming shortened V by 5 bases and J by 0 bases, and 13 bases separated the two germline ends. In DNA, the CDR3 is TGTGCCAGCAGCCTACGAGGGCCAGCTAACTATGGCTACACCTTC. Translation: CASSLRGPANYGYTF.

CDR3 nucleotides: TGCGCCAGCAGCTTGACGGTCCTAGCGGGAGGGCGGAGGGACATTCAGTACTTC. This encodes CASSLTVLAGGRRDIQYF. The V and J genes are TRBV5-1 and TRBJ2-4, with TRBD2 matching over 12 bases. Germline-derived CDR1 and CDR2 are SGHRS and YFSETQ. The V segment lost 1 base and the J segment 8 bases; nucleotides outside the gene matches: 13. This CDR3 has 18 amino acids.

As DNA, the CDR3 is TGTGCCAGCTCACGAAACCGGGACAGGGGGTTCCACGAGCAGTACTTC. This sequence encodes CASSRNRDRGFHEQYF. The rearrangement links TRBV18 to TRBJ2-7; 11 bases agree with TRBD1. The CDR3 contains 16 residues. CDR1 is KGHSH, CDR2 LQKENI, per germline. The junction had 10 bases not matched to a gene; V was cut back by 4 bases and J by 5 bases.

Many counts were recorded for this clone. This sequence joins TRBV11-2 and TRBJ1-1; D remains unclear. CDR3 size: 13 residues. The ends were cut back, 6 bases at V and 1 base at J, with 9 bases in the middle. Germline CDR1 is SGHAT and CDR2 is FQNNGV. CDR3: CASSEGRNTEAFF. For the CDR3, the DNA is TGTGCCAGCAGTGAGGGAAGGAACACTGAAGCTTTCTTT.

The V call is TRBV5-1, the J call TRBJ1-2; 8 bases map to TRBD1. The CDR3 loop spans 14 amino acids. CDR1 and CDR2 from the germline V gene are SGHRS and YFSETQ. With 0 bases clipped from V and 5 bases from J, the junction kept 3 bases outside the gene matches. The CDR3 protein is CASSLEGQAYGYTF. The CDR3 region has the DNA TGCGCCAGCAGCTTGGAGGGACAGGCGTATGGCTACACCTTC.

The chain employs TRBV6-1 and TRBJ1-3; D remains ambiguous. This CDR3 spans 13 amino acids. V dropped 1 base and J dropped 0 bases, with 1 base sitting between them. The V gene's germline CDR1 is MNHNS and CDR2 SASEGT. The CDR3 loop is CASSEGSGNTIYF. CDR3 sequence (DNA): TGTGCCAGCAGTGAAGGCTCTGGAAACACCATATATTTT.

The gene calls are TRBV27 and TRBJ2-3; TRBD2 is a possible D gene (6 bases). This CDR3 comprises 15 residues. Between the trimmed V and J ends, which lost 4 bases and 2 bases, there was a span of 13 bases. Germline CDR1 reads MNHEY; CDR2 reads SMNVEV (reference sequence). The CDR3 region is CASSWRRVDTDTQYF. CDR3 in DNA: TGTGCCAGCAGTTGGAGGAGGGTAGACACAGATACGCAGTATTTT.

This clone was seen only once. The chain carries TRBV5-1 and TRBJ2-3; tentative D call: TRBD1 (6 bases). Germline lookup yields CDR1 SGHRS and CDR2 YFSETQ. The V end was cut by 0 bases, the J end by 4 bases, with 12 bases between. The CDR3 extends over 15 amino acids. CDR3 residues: CASSLGQGLADTQYF. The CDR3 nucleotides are TGCGCCAGCAGCTTGGGGCAGGGGTTAGCAGATACGCAGTATTTT.

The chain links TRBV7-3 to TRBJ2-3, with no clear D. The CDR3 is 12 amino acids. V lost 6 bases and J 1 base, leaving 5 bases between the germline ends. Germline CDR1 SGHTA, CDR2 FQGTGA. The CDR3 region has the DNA TGTGCCAGCAGAAGCGGCACAGATACGCAGTATTTT. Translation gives CASRSGTDTQYF.

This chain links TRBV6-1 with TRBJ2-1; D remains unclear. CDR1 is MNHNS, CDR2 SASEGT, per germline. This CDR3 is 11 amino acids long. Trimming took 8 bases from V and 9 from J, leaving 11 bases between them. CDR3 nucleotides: TGTGCCAGCTCGAGCCTTGCTGAGCAGTTCTTC. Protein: CASSSLAEQFF.

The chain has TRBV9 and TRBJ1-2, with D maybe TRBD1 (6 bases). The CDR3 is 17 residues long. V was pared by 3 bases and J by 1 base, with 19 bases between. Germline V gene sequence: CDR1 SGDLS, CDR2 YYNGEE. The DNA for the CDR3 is TGTGCCAGCAGCGCACAGGGTGTTGTGTACGATAACTATGGCTACACCTTC. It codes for CASSAQGVVYDNYGYTF.

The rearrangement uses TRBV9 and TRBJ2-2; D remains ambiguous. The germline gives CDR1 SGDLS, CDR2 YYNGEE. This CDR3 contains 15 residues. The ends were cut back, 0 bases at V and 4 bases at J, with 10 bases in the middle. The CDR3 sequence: CASSVVGQATGELFF. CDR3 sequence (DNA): TGTGCCAGCAGCGTAGTGGGTCAGGCCACCGGGGAGCTGTTTTTT. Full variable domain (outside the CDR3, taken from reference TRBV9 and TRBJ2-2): DSGVTQTPKHLITATGQRVTLRCSPRSGDLSVYWYQQSLDQGLQFLIQYYNGEERAKGNILERFSAQQFPDLHSELNLSSLELGDSALYFCASSVVGQATGELFFGEGSRLTVL.